This T cell receptor beta chain was recorded in a study of human T cells and chemical hapten exposure. This clonotype has at least ten counts. Its antigen is undetermined. Study-level points and caveats: Patch test score tracked positively with PT1 expanded TCR counts.

This sample's time point: pre-sensitization, week 0. The treatment was: therapeutic diphenylcyclopropenone sensitization with weekly scalp DPC. With 5 bases clipped from V and 5 bases from J, the junction kept 6 bases outside the gene matches. The germline V gene encodes CDR1 SNHLY and CDR2 FYNNEI. This CDR3 spans 14 amino acids. TCRdb fed the RACE reads into MiXCR, producing one record per CDR3 protein. The data contain about 68,000 distinct CDR3 sequences, approximately 9.9% of them singletons. The sequenced sample was whole blood, obtained in connection with sensitization to the hapten diphenylcyclopropenone (DPC). This rearrangement joins TRBV2 to TRBJ1-1; TRBD1 aligns across 9 bases. This clonotype was obtained from a woman in her forties or fifties with alopecia areata. Some clones in this sample may be carry-over from other donors' samples. CDR3 nucleotides: TGTGCCAGCAGTTTACAGGGGGCGCGAACTGAAGCTTTCTTT. Amino acids: CASSLQGARTEAFF.